This passage covers 6 T cell receptor beta chains from one sample sequenced in a study of cytomegalovirus exposure and HLA in healthy donors. The protocol was immunoSEQ multiplex PCR, while the TCRdb copy is restricted to in-frame clones and leaves out a portion. The sample holds hundreds of thousands of clones, roughly 90% seen once. The sample was PBMCs. These receptors were obtained from a young woman in good health and CMV-seronegative.

The V gene is TRBV4-1, the J gene TRBJ1-4; TRBD1 agrees at 9 bases. Germline V gives CDR1 MGHRA, CDR2 YSYEKL. This CDR3 has 15 residues. V was clipped by 4 bases and J by 7 bases; unmatched bases: 7. The CDR3 sequence is CASSLLDRGGEKLFF. The DNA for the CDR3 is TGCGCCAGCAGCCTACTGGACAGGGGCGGTGAAAAACTGTTTTTT.

This clone has only one observation. The chain couples TRBV6-5 to TRBJ2-5; D gene unclear. Per the germline V gene, CDR1 is MNHEY and CDR2 is SVGAGI. The CDR3 is made up of 13 amino acids. Deletions cut 2 bases from V and 4 bases from J, with 8 bases between. CDR3 DNA sequence: TGTGCCAGCAGTTACGTCCGGAGAGAGACCCAGTACTTC. This sequence encodes CASSYVRRETQYF.

The genes are TRBV27 and TRBJ1-2, with a tentative D call TRBD1 (6 bases). CDR1 is MNHEY, CDR2 SMNVEV, per germline (reference sequence). V was clipped by 7 bases and J by 5 bases, with 17 bases between them. There are 14 residues in the CDR3. DNA of the CDR3: TGTGCCAGCAACAAGAGAGGGGGGGGGTATGGCTACACCTTC. Its protein product is CASNKRGGGYGYTF.

The chain couples TRBV14 to TRBJ2-6; TRBD2 is a possible D gene (5 bases). This CDR3 is 14 amino acids long. V was trimmed by 4 bases and J by 4 bases, leaving 8 bases between them. CDR1 is SGHDN, CDR2 FVKESK, per germline. The CDR3 region has the DNA TGTGCCAGCAGCCCAGGAGGAGGGGCCAACGTCCTGACTTTC. Encoded protein: CASSPGGGANVLTF.

CDR3 DNA sequence: TGTGCCAGCAGTCTCTCAGGGGGCCAACACGAGCAGTACTTC. This translates into CASSLSGGQHEQYF. V is TRBV6-1 and J is TRBJ2-7, with 8 bases matching TRBD1. This CDR3 has 14 amino acids. V shed 5 bases and J 5 bases; nucleotides not matched to a gene: 8. Germline values: CDR1 MNHNS, CDR2 SASEGT.

The CDR3 DNA reads as TGTGCCAGCAGCGAGACAGGGGGCTCCGGCAATGAGCAGTTCTTC. Protein sequence: CASSETGGSGNEQFF. The chain joins TRBV6-4 to TRBJ2-1, with 10 bases aligning to TRBD1. V lost 6 bases to trimming and J lost 6 bases; unmatched junction nucleotides: 8. This CDR3 comprises 15 residues. In germline, CDR1 is MRHNA, CDR2 SNTAGT.